The sequence of this T cell receptor beta chain was determined in a study of cytomegalovirus exposure and HLA in healthy donors. About the research overall: Out of about 190 million T cells, an earlier analysis found about 100 million unique TCR beta sequences in total. Study-wide results and caveats: Altogether, 170 or so TCR beta chains were recorded as cytomegalovirus-associated. TRBV6-2, TRBV6-3 and some other V segments were excluded as indistinguishable.

CDR1 is GTSNPN and CDR2 is SVGIG in the germline V gene (reference sequence). CDR3 length equals 13 residues. Unmatched junction bases numbered 7, after V lost 0 bases and J lost 11 bases. Each donor's status was that of a healthy bone marrow donor. PCR amplification relied on 60 Vbeta primers (plus 13 Jbeta primers). Clones were read by immunoSEQ multiplex PCR, and TCRdb kept only the in-frame ones, dropping some. This table holds 200,000 to 250,000 clones, over 60% found once. This clone was counted only a few times. Its cognate antigen is unknown. This sequence originates from a man between 18 and 29 years old in good health and CMV-seronegative. The chain is built from TRBV30 and TRBJ2-5, with TRBD1 matching 9 bases. The sample was PBMCs. CDR3 in DNA: TGTGCCTGGAGTGTTATACAGGGGGCAGAGCAGTACTTC. Translation gives CAWSVIQGAEQYF. Variable domain in full (rest from reference TRBV30 and TRBJ2-5): SQTIHQWPATLVQPVGSPLSLECTVEGTSNPNLYWYRQAAGRGLQLLFYSVGIGQISSEVPQNLSASRPQDRQFILSSKKLLLSDSGFYLCAWSVIQGAEQYFGPGTRLLVL.